What follows are 2 T cell receptor beta chains derived from one specimen sequenced in a study of beta chain features in type 1 diabetes (dated by TCRdb to 2017 to 2018). What the study reported, not specific to this receptor: Type 1 diabetes patients showed a moderate but significant shortening of TCRB CDR3 length in all four CD4+ subsets.

The antigens these receptors bind are not known. The method behind the library was the immunoSEQ multiplex PCR assay. All of the isolated RNA was reverse transcribed with the High Capacity cDNA Reverse Transcription Kit, so expressed TCRB transcripts were sequenced. Not all clones reach the TCRdb copy of this immuneACCESS table, which keeps in-frame sequences only. Checked studies attribute under half of the gap to unresolved V genes and leave the rest unexplained. In all, the sample holds 100,000 to 150,000 clones, and around a sixth of those were seen once. 2.6% of the sample is in the top ten clones. The sequencing sample was made of central memory CD4+ T cells from blood. These receptors all stem from a man aged 18-30 years with type 1 diabetes.

The chain combines TRBV4-3 with TRBJ1-6, with D hard to call. Per germline, CDR1 LGHNA and CDR2 YSLEER. There are 16 residues in the CDR3. V lost 1 base and J 7 bases, leaving 14 bases between the germline ends. The CDR3 spells CASSQARPTENSPLHF. CDR3 nucleotides: TGCGCCAGCAGCCAAGCCCGACCCACGGAGAATTCACCCCTCCACTTT.

This clone was observed a few times. The chain links TRBV5-1 to TRBJ2-5, with TRBD1 matching over 7 bases. The ends lost 4 bases at V and 2 bases at J; junction bases unmatched: 5. Germline CDR1 reads SGHRS; CDR2 reads YFSETQ. This CDR3 contains 14 residues. This chain's CDR3 is CASSQMTGQETQYF. The CDR3 coding sequence is TGCGCCAGCAGCCAGATGACAGGGCAAGAGACCCAGTACTTC.